The TCR beta chain described here comes from a study of shared clonotypes between healthy human individuals. Points from the study as a whole: Non-shared clonotypes had lower generation probabilities than clonotypes shared by all four sorted-subset donors. Memory subsets had estimated richness that was generally smaller than that of naive subsets.

In the case of this clone: The antigen remains unidentified.

This CDR3 has 18 amino acids. With V trimmed by 6 bases and J by 0 bases, 9 bases remained unmatched. CDR1 and CDR2 (germline): SEHNR, FQNEAQ (reference sequence). The assay was carried out at the deep level. Replicate PCRs for sorted subsets used approximately 220 ng DNA; this equaled around 29,000 T cell genomes. Using immunoSEQ multiplex PCR, the repertoire was profiled, and TCRdb retains in-frame clones only, with some absent. This table holds over a million clones, about four fifths found once. The sequenced sample consisted of memory CD4+ T cells from PBMCs. Subset here: CD45RA-negative fraction. The source is a man aged 18 to 30 in good health. Some clones in this sample may be carry-over from other donors' samples. The chain combines TRBV7-9 with TRBJ2-6; 9 bases match TRBD2. CDR3 protein: CASRAAGTSSSGANVLTF. The CDR3 DNA sequence: TGTGCCAGCAGAGCTGCCGGGACTAGCTCCTCTGGGGCCAACGTCCTGACTTTC.